Included here is one T cell receptor beta chain sequence, with context. Time point: persistent/refractory GD, antithyroid drugs over 5 years with positive TRAb. Researchers made the TCR library from RNA that was extracted from PBMCs. CDR3 regions were amplified by Arm-PCR using iRepertoire HTBI primers to build TCR beta libraries. MiXCR, applied by TCRdb to the multiplex PCR reads, yields one record per CDR3 protein. There are 700,000 or so distinct CDR3 sequences in the sample; around 30% occur only once, and roughly 40% lies in the top ten. V was trimmed by 0 bases and J by 2 bases, leaving 8 bases between them. CDR3 length: 14 residues. Looked up from germline, CDR1 is ENHRY and CDR2 is SYGVKD. The source of the sample is a study of regulatory T cells in long-lasting Graves disease.

The rearrangement links TRBV10-3 to TRBJ2-7, with D possibly being TRBD1 (6 bases). This TCR came from a female donor with Graves disease. Sequenced material: peripheral blood mononuclear cells (PBMCs), taken when the disease was refractory, from a patient treated with antithyroid drugs. The CDR3 loop reads CAISESYRAYEQYF. The CDR3 DNA sequence: TGTGCCATCAGTGAGTCATACAGGGCCTACGAGCAGTACTTC.